This T cell receptor beta chain was retrieved from a study of blood T cell repertoires in COVID-19. Libraries were prepared by immunoSEQ multiplex PCR; TCRdb keeps only in-frame clonotypes and omits some of them. This sample has a few hundred thousand clones, with 80% to 85% found just once. This CDR3 comprises 15 residues. CDR1 and CDR2 (germline): LGHDT, YNNKEL (reference sequence). The V segment lost 3 bases and the J segment 4 bases; nucleotides outside the gene matches: 2. Cohort 3 recovery required two negative PCRs, clearance, or symptom resolution. This TCR was sampled from a middle-aged man who had recovered from COVID-19. The chain is built from TRBV3-1 (or the pseudogene TRBV3-2) and TRBJ2-3; 12 bases line up with TRBD2. The sample taken for sequencing was PBMCs or T cells enriched from blood (not recorded which). Here the CDR3 reads CASSHLAGGADTQYF. The CDR3 coding sequence is TGTGCCAGCAGCCACCTAGCGGGAGGGGCAGATACGCAGTATTTT.